This T cell receptor (beta chain) comes out of a study of cytotoxic CD8 clonotypes in ibrutinib-treated CLL. Concerning this clone itself: Its antigen is not known.

Profiling relied on immunoSEQ multiplex PCR, and the TCRdb table lists in-frame clones only, not all of them. This sample has about 300,000 clones, with about 72% found just once. The TCR beta libraries used 1.5 to 2 micrograms of genomic DNA that came from cryopreserved PBMCs. General study points: Contraction or stability on treatment characterized the public clonotypes, which were uncommon. Clonality rose at ibrutinib response, held steady in sustained remission, and fell toward baseline at progression.

Per germline, CDR1 SGHAT and CDR2 FQDESV (reference sequence). The CDR3 is 15 amino acids. V was clipped by 2 bases and J by 4 bases; unmatched bases: 6. The sequenced sample was PBMCs, obtained at disease progression, from a patient treated with ibrutinib. The clonotype comes from a human donor with chronic lymphocytic leukemia. The V and J genes are TRBV11-1 and TRBJ2-3, with 7 bases identical to TRBD2. CDR3 DNA sequence: TGTGCCAGCAGCTTACTGCGGGAGTGGCCAGATACGCAGTATTTT. Its protein is CASSLLREWPDTQYF. Filled out from reference TRBV11-1 and TRBJ2-3, the complete variable domain reads EAEVAQSPRYKITEKSQAVAFWCDPISGHATLYWYRQILGQGPELLVQFQDESVVDDSQLPKDRFSAERLKGVDSTLKIQPAELGDSAMYLCASSLLREWPDTQYFGPGTRLTVL.